Listed here are 13 T cell receptor beta chains from one sample, sequenced in a study of identical twins. TCRdb processed the 5' RACE reads anew with MiXCR; each CDR3 protein has one entry. The data contain about 700,000 distinct CDR3 sequences, 8.6% of them seen just once; the ten biggest clones take up roughly 0.97%. This same sample was also part of a study on yellow fever vaccine responses in identical twins.

Sequenced sample: PBMCs. The receptors originated from a woman under 30 in good health.

This clonotype has more than one count but fewer than ten. This rearrangement joins TRBV7-6 to TRBJ1-4; weak D call: TRBD1 (5 bases). Germline V gene data show CDR1 as SGHVS and CDR2 as FNYEAQ. This CDR3 is 19 amino acids long. V gave up 2 bases and J gave up 0 bases, with 19 bases separating them. The CDR3 DNA follows: TGTGCCAGCAGCTTACCCTCTTTTCCGACAGATTCAACTAATGAAAAACTGTTTTTT. It is translated as CASSLPSFPTDSTNEKLFF.

This clonotype was observed a handful of times. The V and J genes are TRBV7-9 and TRBJ2-3; no clear D gene. The CDR3 consists of 12 residues. V lost 4 bases to trimming and J lost 9 bases, with 11 bases between them. The germline gives CDR1 SEHNR, CDR2 FQNEAQ (reference sequence). The CDR3 loop reads CASSSQIETQYF. In DNA form, the CDR3 reads TGTGCCAGCAGCTCTCAGATTGAGACGCAGTATTTT.

V and J are TRBV10-1 and TRBJ1-1; 8 bases fit TRBD1. The length of the CDR3 is 17 residues. In germline, CDR1 is WNHNN, CDR2 SYGVQD (reference sequence). V lost 3 bases to trimming and J lost 4 bases; unmatched junction nucleotides: 13. CDR3 in amino acids: CASSDPDFQGAFTEAFF. The DNA of the CDR3 is TGCGCCAGCAGTGACCCCGACTTCCAGGGGGCGTTCACTGAAGCTTTCTTT.

There are many counts of this clonotype. The CDR3 coding sequence is TGTGCCAGCAGCTTAATCCCGACGGGAATCTACGAGCAGTACTTC. It is translated as CASSLIPTGIYEQYF. The V and J genes are TRBV7-2 and TRBJ2-7; D possibly corresponds to TRBD2 (5 bases). Per germline, CDR1 SGHTA and CDR2 FQGNSA. V dropped 2 bases and J dropped 3 bases, with 14 bases sitting between them. CDR3 length equals 15 residues.

This clonotype was picked up a small number of times. The rearrangement uses TRBV28 and TRBJ1-3; no clear D gene. Germline V lookup: CDR1 MDHEN, CDR2 SYDVKM. CDR3 length equals 14 residues. Trimming shortened V by 6 bases and J by 9 bases, and 18 bases separated the two germline ends. The CDR3 coding sequence is TGTGCCAGCAGCCCCGACGGCCGAAGAGGCACCATATATTTT. It is translated as CASSPDGRRGTIYF.

The rearrangement uses TRBV29-1 and TRBJ2-1; TRBD1 is a possible D gene (6 bases). Trimming pared 2 bases from V and 6 bases from J, leaving 17 bases between. The germline V gene encodes CDR1 SQVTM and CDR2 ANQGSEA. This CDR3 comprises 15 residues. The CDR3 sequence: CSVEHLGNRVNEQFF. The CDR3 bases are TGCAGCGTTGAACACCTGGGAAACAGGGTCAATGAGCAGTTCTTC.

Only a few counts were recorded for this clonotype. The chain is built from TRBV20-1 and TRBJ2-7, with D maybe TRBD1 (6 bases). The CDR3 has 14 residues. Trimming took off 3 bases at V and 3 bases at J, with 15 bases between the two ends. Germline V gives CDR1 DFQATT, CDR2 SNEGSKA (reference sequence). The CDR3 sequence is CSASWQGSVYEQYF. DNA for the CDR3: TGCAGTGCTAGTTGGCAGGGGAGTGTCTACGAGCAGTACTTC.

This chain connects TRBV6-1 to TRBJ1-5; D gene unclear. Germline values: CDR1 MNHNS, CDR2 SASEGT. This CDR3 comprises 16 residues. V was pared by 5 bases and J by 2 bases, with 16 bases between. The CDR3 DNA reads as TGTGCCAGCAGTCCGGGAGGAGGGTTTGGCAATCAGCCCCAGCATTTT. Its protein is CASSPGGGFGNQPQHF.

This clonotype appeared many times. The chain is built from TRBV2 and TRBJ2-7; D uncertain. V lost 2 bases to trimming and J lost 5 bases, with 7 bases between them. The CDR3 consists of 12 residues. Per the germline V gene, CDR1 is SNHLY and CDR2 is FYNNEI. CDR3 in amino acids: CASSEKWNEQYF. In DNA form, the CDR3 reads TGTGCCAGCAGTGAAAAGTGGAACGAGCAGTACTTC. Combining the CDR3 with reference TRBV2 and TRBJ2-7 gives the whole variable domain EPEVTQTPSHQVTQMGQEVILRCVPISNHLYFYWYRQILGQKVEFLVSFYNNEISEKSEIFDDQFSVERPDGSNFTLKIRSTKLEDSAMYFCASSEKWNEQYFGPGTRLTVT.

This clonotype has more than one count but fewer than ten. The chain uses TRBV20-1 and TRBJ2-1; no clear D gene. The ends were cut back, 5 bases at V and 0 bases at J, with 8 bases in the middle. The CDR3 runs 13 residues. The germline CDR1 and CDR2 sequences are DFQATT and SNEGSKA (reference sequence). CDR3 sequence (DNA): TGCAGTGCTCTGACGGGCTCCTACAATGAGCAGTTCTTC. As protein: CSALTGSYNEQFF.

The chain is built from TRBV7-2 and TRBJ2-5; D gene unclear. The CDR3 runs 15 residues. Germline V gives CDR1 SGHTA, CDR2 FQGNSA. V was clipped by 0 bases and J by 7 bases, with 15 bases between them. The CDR3, as DNA: TGTGCCAGCAGCTTAGCTGCCCGCCTCCGAGGGACCCAGTACTTC. Its translation: CASSLAARLRGTQYF.

The V gene is TRBV6-2 or TRBV6-3, the J gene TRBJ2-7; D is possibly TRBD2 (5 bases). The V gene lost 2 bases and the J gene lost 7 bases, with 9 bases spanning the gap. CDR3 length: 12 residues. Germline-derived CDR1 and CDR2 are MNHEY and SVGEGT. The CDR3 is CASSYVTGEQYF. The DNA for the CDR3 is TGTGCCAGCAGTTACGTTACGGGGGAGCAGTACTTC.

The V call is TRBV4-2, the J call TRBJ2-3; tentatively, D is TRBD2 (6 bases). Trimming removed 0 bases from V and 3 bases from J, with 10 bases in between. This CDR3 is 15 amino acids long. CDR1 is LGHNA and CDR2 is YNFKEQ in the germline V gene. The CDR3 is CASSQDPSVTDTQYF. CDR3 DNA sequence: TGTGCCAGCAGCCAAGACCCTAGCGTGACAGATACGCAGTATTTT.